A single sample is the source of the 25 T cell receptor beta chains below, sequenced in a study of cytomegalovirus exposure and HLA in healthy donors. Primers: 60 Vbeta forward and 13 Jbeta reverse. Assay: immunoSEQ multiplex PCR; the TCRdb copy retains only in-frame clones and omits some. The data show hundreds of thousands of clones, over 75% seen once. Sequences were obtained from PBMCs. The receptors derive from a man in his late teens or twenties in good health and CMV-seronegative.

This clone appeared a single time. The gene calls are TRBV28 and TRBJ1-1; 9 bases map to TRBD1. Germline V gene sequence: CDR1 MDHEN, CDR2 SYDVKM. V was pared by 2 bases and J by 3 bases, with 13 bases of the junction left unmatched. The CDR3 spans 18 residues. This CDR3 is CASSLRVRDRVRDTEAFF. The CDR3 DNA reads TGTGCCAGCAGTTTAAGGGTCCGGGACAGGGTCAGGGACACTGAAGCTTTCTTT.

The genes are TRBV2 and TRBJ1-5; 8 bases are a match to TRBD1. V lost 4 bases and J lost 5; bases outside the gene matches: 10. Germline CDR1 SNHLY, CDR2 FYNNEI. This CDR3 region has 16 residues. The CDR3 bases are TGTGCCAGCAGTGGACAGGGGATTGGACGGGATCAGCCCCAGCATTTT. Its protein is CASSGQGIGRDQPQHF.

The V call is TRBV19, the J call TRBJ2-1; 10 bases are a match to TRBD1. The CDR3 is 15 amino acids. V dropped 6 bases and J dropped 6; count of bases not matched to a gene: 8. Germline V lookup: CDR1 LNHDA, CDR2 SQIVND (reference sequence). CDR3 region: CASRPPGQGSNEQFF. In DNA, the CDR3 is TGTGCCAGTAGACCGCCGGGACAGGGGAGCAATGAGCAGTTCTTC.

J is TRBJ1-2 and V is TRBV18; D possibly corresponds to TRBD1 (5 bases). This CDR3 has 16 residues. Germline V gene sequence: CDR1 KGHSH, CDR2 LQKENI. Trimming removed 3 bases from V and 3 bases from J, with 17 bases in between. As DNA, the CDR3 is TGTGCCAGCTCACCTCATTTTAGGGGCTCGTACTATGGCTACACCTTC. Encoded protein: CASSPHFRGSYYGYTF.

The V call is TRBV10-3, the J call TRBJ2-2; maybe TRBD1 (5 bases). The ends were cut back, 6 bases at V and 4 bases at J, with 9 bases in the middle. Germline V lookup: CDR1 ENHRY, CDR2 SYGVKD. The CDR3 is 13 residues long. CDR3 nucleotide sequence: TGTGCCATCAGGACAGATATCACCGGGGAGCTGTTTTTT. Protein: CAIRTDITGELFF.

The chain has TRBV29-1 and TRBJ2-6, with 7 nucleotides matching TRBD1. The CDR3 has 14 amino acids. V gave up 7 bases and J gave up 4 bases; unmatched junction bases: 7. The germline gives CDR1 SQVTM, CDR2 ANQGSEA. CDR3 nucleotides: TGCAGCGCCACCAGGGGGTCCGGGGCCAACGTCCTGACTTTC. Its translation: CSATRGSGANVLTF. The complete variable domain, with remaining parts taken from reference TRBV29-1 and TRBJ2-6, reads SAVISQKPSRDICQRGTSLTIQCQVDSQVTMMFWYRQQPGQSLTLIATANQGSEATYESGFVIDKFPISRPNLTFSTLTVSNMSPEDSSIYLCSATRGSGANVLTFGAGSRLTVL.

The V and J genes are TRBV7-2 and TRBJ1-3; D is unclear. Germline CDR1 SGHTA, CDR2 FQGNSA. V was trimmed by 1 base and J by 0 bases, leaving 13 bases between them. This CDR3 comprises 17 residues. The CDR3 spells CASSLVGGKVSGNTIYF. The DNA for the CDR3 is TGTGCCAGCAGCTTAGTGGGAGGGAAAGTCTCTGGAAACACCATATATTTT.

The chain recombines TRBV5-4 with TRBJ1-2; 7 bases fit TRBD1. Looked up from germline, CDR1 is SGHNT and CDR2 is YYREEE (reference sequence). This CDR3 contains 15 residues. J was trimmed by 1 base and V by 4 bases; bases with no gene match: 7. The CDR3 nucleotides are TGTGCCAGCAGCGGAGAAGGGGGCATTAACTATGGCTACACCTTC. It yields the protein CASSGEGGINYGYTF.

The V gene is TRBV7-6, the J gene TRBJ2-7; D is unclear. V dropped 5 bases and J dropped 6 bases, with 11 bases sitting between them. This CDR3 region has 12 residues. Per germline, CDR1 SGHVS and CDR2 FNYEAQ. Written as DNA, the CDR3 is TGTGCCAGCAGCCCCGATGGGCCCGAGCAGTACTTC. Its protein is CASSPDGPEQYF.

This clone was recorded only once. The chain links TRBV30 to TRBJ1-2; maybe TRBD1 (6 bases). Trimming left V 0 bases short and J 8 bases short, with 13 bases between. Germline V CDR1 and CDR2: GTSNPN, SVGIG (reference sequence). The CDR3 totals 13 residues. CDR3 bases: TGTGCCTGGAGTGTAATGGGGGGGCGAGGCTACACCTTC. It is translated as CAWSVMGGRGYTF.

The V and J genes are TRBV7-2 and TRBJ2-5, with TRBD1 identical over 7 bases. In germline, CDR1 is SGHTA, CDR2 FQGNSA. With V trimmed by 5 bases and J by 1 base, 10 bases remained unmatched. The CDR3 contains 16 residues. The CDR3 bases are TGTGCCAGCAGCCCACGCCGGGACAGCTTCCAAGAGACCCAGTACTTC. It yields the protein CASSPRRDSFQETQYF. Full variable domain (remainder filled in from reference TRBV7-2 and TRBJ2-5): GAGVSQSPSNKVTEKGKDVELRCDPISGHTALYWYRQSLGQGLEFLIYFQGNSAPDKSGLPSDRFSAERTGGSVSTLTIQRTQQEDSAVYLCASSPRRDSFQETQYFGPGTRLLVL.

This clone was recorded once. The chain uses TRBV5-1 and TRBJ2-3, with D possibly matching TRBD1 (5 bases). The CDR3 is 18 residues long. Trimming took 1 base from V and 0 from J, leaving 18 bases between them. Germline assignment: CDR1 SGHRS and CDR2 YFSETQ. CDR3 protein: CASSLSDGQDTSTDTQYF. CDR3 bases: TGCGCCAGCAGCTTGTCGGACGGCCAGGACACTAGCACAGATACGCAGTATTTT.

The chain joins TRBV11-3 to TRBJ2-3, with 9 bases that match TRBD2. This CDR3 spans 17 amino acids. Germline V CDR1 and CDR2: SGHNT, YENEEA. V lost 0 bases and J lost 2; bases outside the gene matches: 6. The CDR3 sequence: CASSLDPSGAPTDTQYF. CDR3 in DNA: TGTGCCAGCAGCTTAGATCCTAGCGGGGCCCCCACAGATACGCAGTATTTT.

The CDR3 loop reads CASSYRGLVYNEQFF. CDR3 bases: TGTGCCAGTAGTTACAGGGGGCTGGTGTACAATGAGCAGTTCTTC. The chain carries TRBV19 and TRBJ2-1; 9 bases agree with TRBD1. V shed 5 bases, J shed 4 bases, and the junction held 6 bases outside the gene matches. This CDR3 has 15 residues. CDR1 and CDR2 (germline): LNHDA, SQIVND (reference sequence). Complete variable domain (other parts from reference TRBV19 and TRBJ2-1): DGGITQSPKYLFRKEGQNVTLSCEQNLNHDAMYWYRQDPGQGLRLIYYSQIVNDFQKGDIAEGYSVSREKKESFPLTVTSAQKNPTAFYLCASSYRGLVYNEQFFGPGTRLTVL.

CDR3 in DNA: TGTGCCAGCTCAATGTCCCTGGACTTCCCCAATGAGCAGTTCTTC. Protein sequence: CASSMSLDFPNEQFF. The rearrangement uses TRBV18 and TRBJ2-1; a possible D gene is TRBD2 (5 bases). CDR3 size: 15 residues. Germline values: CDR1 KGHSH, CDR2 LQKENI. V lost 5 bases, J lost 6 bases, and 17 bases lay in between.

The V and J genes are TRBV9 and TRBJ2-3; 9 nucleotides match TRBD2. This CDR3 has 15 residues. Unmatched junction bases numbered 6, after V lost 3 bases and J lost 4 bases. Germline loops: CDR1 SGDLS, CDR2 YYNGEE. The CDR3: CASSEEAGGPDTQYF. DNA for the CDR3: TGTGCCAGCAGCGAAGAAGCGGGGGGCCCAGATACGCAGTATTTT.

The V and J genes are TRBV6-6 and TRBJ1-3; 7 bases align to TRBD1. The CDR3 spans 14 residues. Germline values: CDR1 MNHNY, CDR2 SVGAGI (reference sequence). V gave up 7 bases and J gave up 6 bases; unmatched junction bases: 9. The CDR3 bases are TGTGCCAGCACCAGGGACAGAGTCTTAAACACCATATATTTT. This translates into CASTRDRVLNTIYF.

This chain connects TRBV13 to TRBJ1-4; maybe TRBD1 (6 bases). The CDR3 contains 15 residues. V lost 4 bases to trimming and J lost 0 bases, with 9 bases between them. Germline CDR1 and CDR2: PRHDT and FYEKMQ (reference sequence). In DNA, the CDR3 is TGTGCCAGCAGCTGGGGGCCCCCAACTAATGAAAAACTGTTTTTT. Protein: CASSWGPPTNEKLFF.

This clone showed up just a few times. The rearrangement joins TRBV4-3 to TRBJ2-1; 12 bases agree with TRBD1. J was trimmed by 9 bases and V by 4 bases; bases with no gene match: 4. Germline CDR1 reads LGHNA; CDR2 reads YSLEER. This CDR3 contains 14 residues. CDR3 residues: CASSLGTGGGEQFF. The CDR3 DNA reads as TGCGCCAGCAGCCTCGGGACAGGGGGCGGTGAGCAGTTCTTC.

V usage is TRBV11-3 and J usage is TRBJ1-1; tentatively, D is TRBD1 (6 bases). Germline CDR1 SGHNT, CDR2 YENEEA. The CDR3 length is 13 residues. The germline V and J ends were trimmed by 5 bases and 9 bases, with 16 bases remaining between them. Here the CDR3 reads CASSQGQTDKAFF. The CDR3 DNA is TGTGCCAGCAGCCAAGGACAGACCGATAAAGCTTTCTTT.

This clone came up once. V gene TRBV30 combines with J gene TRBJ2-1, with 9 bases identical to TRBD2. Germline CDR1 GTSNPN, CDR2 SVGIG (reference sequence). V lost 3 bases, J lost 6 bases, and 9 bases stayed unmatched. The CDR3 has 15 residues. CDR3 DNA: TGTGCCTGGAGCCCTAGCGGGATGGTGTTCAATGAGCAGTTCTTC. Translated, it gives CAWSPSGMVFNEQFF.

The chain employs TRBV5-6 and TRBJ1-2; 7 positions match TRBD1. The length of the CDR3 is 14 residues. Germline loops: CDR1 SGHDT, CDR2 YYEEEE. V shed 1 base, J shed 8 bases, and the junction held 8 bases outside the gene matches. CDR3 loop: CASSLWQGVEGYTF. As DNA, the CDR3 is TGTGCCAGCAGCTTGTGGCAGGGGGTGGAAGGCTACACCTTC.

The genes are TRBV6-6 and TRBJ1-1; 8 nucleotides agree with TRBD1. The CDR3 has 16 residues. Germline V gene data show CDR1 as MNHNY and CDR2 as SVGAGI (reference sequence). With V trimmed by 4 bases and J by 7 bases, 14 bases remained unmatched. The CDR3: CASSFGQGSSSNEAFF. CDR3 sequence (DNA): TGTGCCAGCAGTTTCGGACAGGGTTCAAGTTCTAATGAAGCTTTCTTT.

The rearrangement links TRBV7-2 to TRBJ2-7; 10 nucleotides line up with TRBD1. Unmatched junction bases numbered 0, after V lost 1 base and J lost 3 bases. Germline assignment: CDR1 SGHTA and CDR2 FQGNSA. The length of the CDR3 is 14 residues. The CDR3 coding sequence is TGTGCCAGCAGCTTAGGGGACAGGGGCTACGAGCAGTACTTC. Encoded protein: CASSLGDRGYEQYF.

As for this clone: Other DNA sequences in this specimen translate into the identical CDR3. The gene calls are TRBV30 and TRBJ1-3; D is undetermined. Trimming took off 3 bases at V and 0 bases at J, with 9 bases between the two ends. The CDR3 runs 14 residues. CDR1 and CDR2 (germline): GTSNPN, SVGIG (reference sequence). The CDR3 bases are TGTGCCTGGAGGCCAACTAGCTCTGGAAACACCATATATTTT. Amino acids: CAWRPTSSGNTIYF. Complete variable domain (other parts from reference TRBV30 and TRBJ1-3): SQTIHQWPATLVQPVGSPLSLECTVEGTSNPNLYWYRQAAGRGLQLLFYSVGIGQISSEVPQNLSASRPQDRQFILSSKKLLLSDSGFYLCAWRPTSSGNTIYFGEGSWLTVV.